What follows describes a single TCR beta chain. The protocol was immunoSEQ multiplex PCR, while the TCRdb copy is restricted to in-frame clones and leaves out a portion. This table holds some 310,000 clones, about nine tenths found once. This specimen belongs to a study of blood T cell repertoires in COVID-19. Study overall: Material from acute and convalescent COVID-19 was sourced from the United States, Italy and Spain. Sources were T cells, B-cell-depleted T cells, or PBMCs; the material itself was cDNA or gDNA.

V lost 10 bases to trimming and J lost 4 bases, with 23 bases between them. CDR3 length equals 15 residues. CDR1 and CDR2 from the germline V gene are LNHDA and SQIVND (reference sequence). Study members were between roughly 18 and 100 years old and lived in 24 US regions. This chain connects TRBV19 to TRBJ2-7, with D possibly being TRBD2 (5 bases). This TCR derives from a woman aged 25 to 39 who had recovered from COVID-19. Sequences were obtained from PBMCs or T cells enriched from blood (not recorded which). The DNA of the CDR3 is TGTGCCACCTCCAACGGGCGGGTCACTATATACGAGCAGTACTTC. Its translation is CATSNGRVTIYEQYF.